Below, one TCR beta chain is given with its context. The identical CDR3 is also encoded by other nucleotide sequences in the sample. Germline CDR1 is MNHEY and CDR2 is SVGAGI. V was cut by 0 bases and J by 2 bases, with 7 bases left in between. This CDR3 comprises 14 residues. This record comes from a study of cytomegalovirus exposure and HLA in healthy donors. The overall study: As released early, the data held 70 million to 100 million unique TCRs from HLA-typed donors.

A multiplex PCR was run with 60 Vbeta primers and 13 Jbeta primers. Here immunoSEQ multiplex PCR was the method, and the copy in TCRdb shows in-frame clones only, minus some. The sample lists some 120,000 clones; 81% were seen once. V gene TRBV6-5 combines with J gene TRBJ1-2, with D possibly matching TRBD1 (6 bases). The sequencing sample was made of PBMCs. The receptor comes from a man aged 18 to 29 in good health and CMV-seronegative. The CDR3, as DNA: TGTGCCAGCAGTTACTCCACAGGGAACTATGGCTACACCTTC. Translation gives CASSYSTGNYGYTF.